Shown below are 21 T cell receptor beta chains from a single sample sequenced in a study of shared clonotypes between healthy human individuals. Repertoires were generated with immunoSEQ multiplex PCR, while TCRdb's copy carries only in-frame clones and drops some. The sample holds over a million clones; approximately 80% are singletons and the top ten take 0.55% to 0.7%. The sequenced material came from memory CD4+ T cells from PBMCs. Indicated subset: CD45RA-negative fraction. The source of these receptors is a young man in good health. Some clones in this sample may be carry-over from other donors' samples.

A remark on this clone: A far larger clone is off by one base, so a read error is likely. The genes are TRBV5-5 and TRBJ2-5; D unclear. The CDR3 spans 12 residues. Germline V gene sequence: CDR1 SGHKS, CDR2 YYEKEE (reference sequence). V was shortened by 4 bases and J by 0 bases, with 4 bases between the two germline ends. CDR3 DNA: TGTGCCAGCAGCCGGTACCAAGAGACCCAGTACTTC. This codes for CASSRYQETQYF.

To note about this clone: In the same sample, other DNA sequences code for this CDR3. The chain links TRBV28 to TRBJ1-3, with D possibly TRBD1 on 5 matching bases. V was pared by 1 base and J by 4 bases, with 14 bases between. This CDR3 is built from 16 residues. Germline CDR1 reads MDHEN; CDR2 reads SYDVKM. CDR3: CASSLLPGSGGNTIYF. For the CDR3, the DNA is TGTGCCAGCAGTTTATTACCAGGGTCGGGCGGAAACACCATATATTTT.

This clone was observed a single time. J is TRBJ1-1 and V is TRBV6-5, with D hard to call. The CDR3 covers 13 residues. Germline V lookup: CDR1 MNHEY, CDR2 SVGAGI. V lost 9 bases and J lost 2, with 13 bases in between. In nucleotides, the CDR3 is TGTGCCAGTAAGCCGGGAGAAAACACTGAAGCTTTCTTT. Translating it yields CASKPGENTEAFF.

This clone has a handful of counts. The V call is TRBV6-6, the J call TRBJ2-7; D possibly uses TRBD1 or TRBD2 (5 bases each). CDR1 is MNHNY and CDR2 is SVGAGI in the germline V gene (reference sequence). The CDR3 has 15 residues. The V and J ends lost 7 bases and 2 bases respectively, with 18 bases between them. CDR3 sequence: CASTYNRDGPYEQYF. CDR3 nucleotides: TGTGCCAGCACCTACAACCGGGACGGCCCCTACGAGCAGTACTTC.

V is TRBV28 and J is TRBJ1-1, with D possibly matching TRBD1 (5 bases). V dropped 2 bases and J dropped 5 bases, with 18 bases sitting between them. Germline CDR1 and CDR2: MDHEN and SYDVKM. The CDR3 totals 16 residues. In nucleotides, the CDR3 is TGTGCCAGCAGTTTAATGGGACTGGGAGAGGGGACTGAAGCTTTCTTT. Translation gives CASSLMGLGEGTEAFF.

Ten or more counts support this clone. This chain joins TRBV5-4 and TRBJ2-7, with a weak D call TRBD2 (6 bases). This CDR3 spans 13 amino acids. The V gene lost 4 bases and the J gene lost 0 bases, with 8 bases spanning the gap. CDR1 and CDR2 (germline): SGHNT, YYREEE (reference sequence). The CDR3 protein is CASSRDFSYEQYF. As DNA, the CDR3 is TGTGCCAGCAGCAGGGACTTCTCCTACGAGCAGTACTTC.

The rearrangement joins TRBV11-2 to TRBJ2-4, with 8 nucleotides matching TRBD2. After removal of 5 bases from V and 9 bases from J, the junction contained 9 bases not matched to a gene. The CDR3 runs to 14 residues. Per the germline V gene, CDR1 is SGHAT and CDR2 is FQNNGV. CDR3 in DNA: TGTGCCAGCAGCCGACTCGTGACTAGCGTCATTCAGTACTTC. It codes for CASSRLVTSVIQYF.

The sample holds one count of this clone. The chain combines TRBV5-4 with TRBJ2-5; no clear D. Germline loops: CDR1 SGHNT, CDR2 YYREEE (reference sequence). The CDR3 is made up of 13 amino acids. Trimming shortened V by 0 bases and J by 5 bases, and 8 bases separated the two germline ends. CDR3: CASSLARRETQYF. The CDR3 region has the DNA TGTGCCAGCAGCTTGGCCCGTCGGGAGACCCAGTACTTC. Combining the CDR3 with reference TRBV5-4 and TRBJ2-5 gives the whole variable domain ETGVTQSPTHLIKTRGQQVTLRCSSQSGHNTVSWYQQALGQGPQFIFQYYREEENGRGNFPPRFSGLQFPNYSSELNVNALELDDSALYLCASSLARRETQYFGPGTRLLVL.

A remark on this clone: Other DNA sequences of this sample code for an identical CDR3. The chain uses TRBV28 and TRBJ1-2; D not certain. The germline CDR1 and CDR2 sequences are MDHEN and SYDVKM. There are 11 residues in the CDR3. V dropped 3 bases and J dropped 8 bases, with 7 bases sitting between them. The CDR3 region is CASSFGVGYTF. In DNA, the CDR3 is TGTGCCAGCAGTTTCGGGGTCGGCTACACCTTC.

The V and J genes are TRBV5-4 and TRBJ2-6; 10 bases map to TRBD2. The CDR3 runs 19 residues. Germline values: CDR1 SGHNT, CDR2 YYREEE (reference sequence). V gave up 4 bases and J gave up 8 bases; unmatched junction bases: 18. CDR3 residues: CASSRGTGLAVGASNVLTF. The CDR3 DNA follows: TGTGCCAGCAGCCGGGGAACAGGACTAGCGGTCGGGGCTTCCAACGTCCTGACTTTC.

This clone was picked up a small number of times. V gene TRBV25-1 combines with J gene TRBJ1-4, with a possible D match to TRBD1 (6 bases). This CDR3 has 14 amino acids. Trimming shortened V by 4 bases and J by 8 bases, and 14 bases separated the two germline ends. Germline CDR1 MGHDK, CDR2 SYGVNS. CDR3 sequence: CASSAEGHGEKLFF. The CDR3 DNA reads as TGTGCCAGCAGTGCGGAGGGACACGGGGAAAAACTGTTTTTT.

The chain uses TRBV18 and TRBJ1-1, with D possibly TRBD1 on 5 matching bases. CDR3 length: 13 amino acids. Germline lookup yields CDR1 KGHSH and CDR2 LQKENI. The germline V and J ends were trimmed by 4 bases and 1 base, with 7 bases remaining between them. CDR3 nucleotides: TGTGCCAGCTCACGGGACGGGAACACTGAAGCTTTCTTT. Its protein is CASSRDGNTEAFF.

This chain uses TRBV6-4 with TRBJ2-2; D is unresolved. The CDR3 sequence is 15 residues long. V was clipped by 4 bases and J by 6 bases, with 15 bases between them. Germline CDR1 reads MRHNA; CDR2 reads SNTAGT. The CDR3 reads CASSANTYAAGELFF. The DNA for the CDR3 is TGTGCCAGCAGTGCAAATACCTACGCGGCCGGGGAGCTGTTTTTT.

This clone appeared a single time. V is TRBV2 and J is TRBJ2-3; TRBD2 aligns across 12 bases. Trimming took 6 bases from V and 6 from J; bases not matched to a gene: 10. CDR1 is SNHLY and CDR2 is FYNNEI in the germline V gene. The CDR3 runs 16 residues. CDR3 nucleotide sequence: TGTGCCAGCAGAGCAAACGGACTAGCGGGATCGGATACGCAGTATTTT. It codes for CASRANGLAGSDTQYF.

This chain uses TRBV6-6 with TRBJ1-5, with unresolved D. Germline CDR1 is MNHNY and CDR2 is SVGAGI (reference sequence). The CDR3 totals 12 residues. V lost 6 bases to trimming and J lost 8 bases, with 11 bases between them. CDR3 DNA: TGTGCCAGCAGCGAACCTCCAGAGCCCCAGCATTTT. Encoded protein: CASSEPPEPQHF.

The V and J genes are TRBV18 and TRBJ2-3, with 9 bases matching TRBD2. The CDR3 is 16 residues long. Unmatched junction bases numbered 2, after V lost 0 bases and J lost 1 base. In germline, CDR1 is KGHSH, CDR2 LQKENI. CDR3 protein: CASSPPQREGTDTQYF. The CDR3 coding sequence is TGTGCCAGCTCACCACCGCAGCGGGAGGGCACAGATACGCAGTATTTT.

The genes are TRBV6-5 and TRBJ2-3; 9 bases are a match to TRBD2. Germline V gene lookup returns CDR1 MNHEY and CDR2 SVGAGI. V was clipped by 4 bases and J by 4 bases; unmatched bases: 9. The CDR3 has 16 amino acids. In nucleotides, the CDR3 is TGTGCCAGCAGTTTCACTAGCGGGCGATCACCAGATACGCAGTATTTT. Translating gives CASSFTSGRSPDTQYF.

J is TRBJ2-3 and V is TRBV6-1; D may be TRBD2 (5 bases). Between the trimmed V and J ends, which lost 1 base and 4 bases, there was a span of 15 bases. Germline values: CDR1 MNHNS, CDR2 SASEGT. The CDR3 loop spans 16 amino acids. CDR3 loop: CASSEDRLAWADTQYF. CDR3 DNA: TGTGCCAGCAGTGAAGACCGGCTAGCCTGGGCAGATACGCAGTATTTT.

The chain combines TRBV13 with TRBJ2-7; 13 positions agree with TRBD2. Germline loops: CDR1 PRHDT, CDR2 FYEKMQ (reference sequence). Trimming removed 3 bases from V and 9 bases from J; junction bases left unmatched: 14. The CDR3 has 17 residues. For the CDR3, the DNA is TGTGCCAGCAGCTTTTTAGGACTAGCGGGAGAGAAGGCCGGGCAGTACTTC. As protein: CASSFLGLAGEKAGQYF.

The chain is built from TRBV2 and TRBJ2-7; D might be TRBD1 (6 bases). The V end lost 7 bases, the J end lost 6 bases, and 13 bases lay between the germline ends. CDR3 length: 12 residues. CDR1 is SNHLY and CDR2 is FYNNEI in the germline V gene. CDR3 bases: TGTGCCAGCAACGCACAGGGTTTCGAGCAGTACTTC. Translating gives CASNAQGFEQYF.

The rearrangement uses TRBV29-1 and TRBJ2-3, with D possibly called TRBD1 or TRBD2 (5 bases each). This CDR3 has 13 amino acids. Germline CDR1 SQVTM, CDR2 ANQGSEA. This CDR3 is CTIRGVLKDTQYF. The CDR3 DNA reads TGCACCATTAGGGGAGTCCTAAAAGATACGCAGTATTTT.